This T cell receptor (beta chain) was sequenced in a study of blood T cells in healthy people across ages. Notes on the study in general: Getting older went along with TCR beta diversity per million T cells dropping roughly linearly.

Looked up from germline, CDR1 is SGHTA and CDR2 is FQGNSA. This CDR3 contains 12 residues. V shed 8 bases and J shed 7 bases, with 9 bases lying between them. The extraction recovered at least 5 micrograms of total RNA per sample. The second PCR ran roughly 6 to 11 cycles with a sample-barcoded 5' primer and J-beta primers. In TCRdb, the 5' RACE reads were re-called with MiXCR into one record per CDR3 protein. The sample has around 780,000 distinct CDR3 sequences; more than 50% are singletons. Comments on this clonotype: Its antigen is still unknown.

The chain joins TRBV7-2 to TRBJ1-6; no firm D call. The sample was blood. The receptor was derived from a man aged 35-49 years in good health. CDR3 nucleotides: TGTGCCAGCCGAGACCCCAATTCACCCCTCCACTTT. Amino acid sequence: CASRDPNSPLHF.